The 16 T cell receptor beta chains presented below share a single source sample, sequenced in a study of cytomegalovirus exposure and HLA in healthy donors. Primers: 60 Vbeta forward and 13 Jbeta reverse. Some clones are missing from TCRdb's copy, which holds only in-frame ones; the method was immunoSEQ multiplex PCR. This table holds about 130,000 clones, roughly 85% found once. The sample was PBMCs. The receptors originated from a woman between 40 and 50 years old in good health and CMV-seropositive.

Only one count was recorded for this clone. The chain recombines TRBV5-4 with TRBJ1-2; 10 bases match TRBD1. The CDR3 length is 15 residues. CDR1 and CDR2 from the germline V gene are SGHNT and YYREEE (reference sequence). Trimming cost V 3 bases and J 2 bases; bases outside gene matches: 4. The DNA for the CDR3 is TGTGCCAGCAGCTCCGGACAGGGGGGGAACTATGGCTACACCTTC. Its protein is CASSSGQGGNYGYTF.

The rearrangement joins TRBV4-1 to TRBJ2-7, with D possibly matching TRBD2 (5 bases). The V end was cut by 2 bases, the J end by 9 bases, with 14 bases between. Germline-derived CDR1 and CDR2 are MGHRA and YSYEKL. The CDR3 is 13 amino acids. Here the CDR3 DNA reads TGCGCCAGCAGCCAATACGTAGGGCGGGTGCAGTACTTC. This translates into CASSQYVGRVQYF.

This clone was found a few times. This chain joins TRBV18 and TRBJ1-1; TRBD1 is a possible D gene (5 bases). Germline V gives CDR1 KGHSH, CDR2 LQKENI. V was clipped by 7 bases and J by 4 bases, with 19 bases between them. The length of the CDR3 is 15 residues. CDR3 sequence reads: CASYSGTFQGTEAFF. DNA for the CDR3: TGTGCCAGCTATTCAGGAACGTTTCAGGGCACTGAAGCTTTCTTT.

The V and J genes are TRBV14 and TRBJ2-5; D is uncertain. The V gene's germline CDR1 is SGHDN and CDR2 FVKESK. CDR3 length: 16 amino acids. Deletions cut 4 bases from V and 4 bases from J, with 19 bases between. The CDR3 DNA sequence: TGTGCCAGCAGCCTTAATCCCCGCGGTCGTTCAGAGACCCAGTACTTC. Its translation: CASSLNPRGRSETQYF. The full variable domain, in which reference TRBV14 and TRBJ2-5 provide the parts outside the CDR3, is EAGVTQFPSHSVIEKGQTVTLRCDPISGHDNLYWYRRVMGKEIKFLLHFVKESKQDESGMPNNRFLAERTGGTYSTLKVQPAELEDSGVYFCASSLNPRGRSETQYFGPGTRLLVL.

V usage is TRBV7-2 and J usage is TRBJ1-1, with 7 bases lining up with TRBD1. With V trimmed by 5 bases and J by 3 bases, 3 bases remained unmatched. Germline loops: CDR1 SGHTA, CDR2 FQGNSA. The CDR3 sequence is 13 residues long. CDR3 DNA: TGTGCCAGCAGCCGGGACAGATACACTGAAGCTTTCTTT. Translated: CASSRDRYTEAFF.

This clone was observed a single time. The chain recombines TRBV5-5 with TRBJ2-3; D possibly corresponds to TRBD2 (6 bases). The V end lost 0 bases, the J end lost 4 bases, and 9 bases lay between the germline ends. CDR1 is SGHKS and CDR2 is YYEKEE in the germline V gene (reference sequence). The CDR3 extends over 14 amino acids. CDR3 sequence reads: CASSLVLASDTQYF. The CDR3 DNA is TGTGCCAGCAGCTTGGTTCTAGCGTCAGATACGCAGTATTTT.

This chain links TRBV6-5 with TRBJ1-1, with D uncertain. The V and J ends lost 4 bases and 11 bases respectively, with 17 bases between them. The CDR3 spans 13 residues. Looked up from germline, CDR1 is MNHEY and CDR2 is SVGAGI. The CDR3 region has the DNA TGTGCCAGCAGTTTTGTAGGAGCACCGGGGGCTTTCTTT. Protein: CASSFVGAPGAFF.

The V gene is TRBV7-8, the J gene TRBJ2-5; the match to TRBD2 covers 8 bases. The DNA end lines up better with TRBJ2-7; the J call may be wrong. Germline CDR1 and CDR2: SGHVS and FQNEAQ. The CDR3 has 15 amino acids. The CDR3 here is CASSPSGGLDYEQYF. CDR3 coding DNA: TGTGCCAGCAGCCCATCGGGAGGGCTTGACTACGAGCAGTACTTC.

The chain couples TRBV11-2 to TRBJ1-1, with TRBD1 identical over 9 bases. The length of the CDR3 is 15 residues. V shed 5 bases, J shed 6 bases, and the junction held 10 bases outside the gene matches. CDR1 and CDR2 (germline): SGHAT, FQNNGV. CDR3 region: CASSTYRDRVPEAFF. In nucleotides, the CDR3 is TGTGCCAGCAGCACTTACCGGGACAGGGTGCCTGAAGCTTTCTTT.

The chain employs TRBV20-1 and TRBJ1-2; D remains unclear. V was pared by 2 bases and J by 8 bases, with 6 bases between. Germline V gives CDR1 DFQATT, CDR2 SNEGSKA (reference sequence). The CDR3 consists of 10 residues. This chain's CDR3 is CSARQVGYTF. CDR3 coding DNA: TGCAGTGCTAGACAGGTCGGCTACACCTTC.

The V and J genes are TRBV9 and TRBJ2-1; the match to TRBD2 covers 8 bases. The CDR3 has 16 amino acids. Germline CDR1 SGDLS, CDR2 YYNGEE. V lost 2 bases to trimming and J lost 7 bases; unmatched junction nucleotides: 11. The CDR3 loop is CASSVGSGISKNEQFF. CDR3 DNA sequence: TGTGCCAGCAGCGTTGGTAGCGGGATTTCTAAGAATGAGCAGTTCTTC.

The chain couples TRBV7-2 to TRBJ1-4; the D gene is possibly TRBD1 (6 bases). Germline V gives CDR1 SGHTA, CDR2 FQGNSA. V lost 6 bases, J lost 8 bases, and 13 bases lay in between. This CDR3 contains 13 residues. The CDR3 DNA follows: TGTGCCAGCAGTTTCGGGGGGCGGGAAAAACTGTTTTTT. It is translated as CASSFGGREKLFF.

The chain couples TRBV28 to TRBJ2-7; D is uncertain. Trimming shortened V by 5 bases and J by 0 bases, and 14 bases separated the two germline ends. The CDR3 length is 15 residues. The germline V gene encodes CDR1 MDHEN and CDR2 SYDVKM. The CDR3 spells CASSPHVLSSYEQYF. In DNA form, the CDR3 reads TGTGCCAGCAGTCCCCATGTGTTGAGCTCCTACGAGCAGTACTTC.

The V gene is TRBV4-2, the J gene TRBJ2-7; D gene unclear. The CDR3 consists of 11 residues. V was clipped by 1 base and J by 7 bases, with 5 bases between them. Germline CDR1 reads LGHNA; CDR2 reads YNFKEQ. CDR3: CASSQAREQYF. In nucleotides, the CDR3 is TGTGCCAGCAGCCAAGCGCGGGAGCAGTACTTC.

The chain employs TRBV30 and TRBJ2-1; 9 bases are a match to TRBD2. The ends lost 1 base at V and 5 bases at J; junction bases unmatched: 6. The CDR3 length is 15 residues. The V gene's germline CDR1 is GTSNPN and CDR2 SVGIG (reference sequence). In nucleotides, the CDR3 is TGTGCCTGGAGTGCCAATCTAGCGGGACACAATGAGCAGTTCTTC. Translation gives CAWSANLAGHNEQFF. The full variable domain, its missing parts supplied by reference TRBV30 and TRBJ2-1, is SQTIHQWPATLVQPVGSPLSLECTVEGTSNPNLYWYRQAAGRGLQLLFYSVGIGQISSEVPQNLSASRPQDRQFILSSKKLLLSDSGFYLCAWSANLAGHNEQFFGPGTRLTVL.

The CDR3 sequence: CATSRLTSGRGGMKTDTQYF. In nucleotides, the CDR3 is TGTGCCACCAGCAGGTTGACTAGCGGGAGGGGGGGGATGAAAACAGATACGCAGTATTTT. This chain uses TRBV15 with TRBJ2-3; 14 bases are shared with TRBD2. Losses at the gene ends were 3 bases for V and 3 bases for J; bases not matched to a gene: 14. The length of the CDR3 is 20 residues. Germline values: CDR1 LNHNV, CDR2 YYDKDF (reference sequence).